The sequence of this T cell receptor beta chain was determined in a study of PD-L1 blockade in urothelial cancer. On the study more broadly: Blood analyses occurred 3 weeks (second dose) and 6 weeks post treatment start.

What went into each PCR as a spike was synthetic TCR analog templates. Sequencing used immunoSEQ multiplex PCR; TCRdb keeps in-frame clones, though not all of them. The sample includes around 30,000 clones, around 84% seen only once; the top ten take 2.5% to 3%. The CDR3 contains 14 residues. Looked up from germline, CDR1 is MNHEY and CDR2 is SVGAGI. Trimming took off 0 bases at V and 8 bases at J, with 13 bases between the two ends. Documented time point: peripheral blood 6 weeks after treatment start. Anywhere from 1 to 8 samples came from each patient, spanning pretreatment and on-treatment. This TCR was recovered from a man in his sixties or seventies with urothelial cancer. Sequencing used PBMCs, obtained around atezolizumab (anti-PD-L1) treatment. V gene TRBV6-5 combines with J gene TRBJ1-2; weak D call: TRBD1 (5 bases). The CDR3 DNA is TGTGCCAGCAGTTACTCTAGGGGTCTGGGGGGCTACACCTTC. It translates to CASSYSRGLGGYTF.